A single TCR beta chain is shown here with its context. The antigen it recognizes is unknown. No much larger clone exists at a distance of one base, and base qualities are not known. These data are taken from a study of cytotoxic CD8 clonotypes in ibrutinib-treated CLL (dated by TCRdb to the early 2020s). Describing the broader study: The cohort included roughly 15 treatment-naive and around 10 relapsed/refractory patients; roughly 17 were IGHV unmutated. Partial responses were observed in approximately 24 patients and complete responses in 2; after a median follow-up of 68 months, remission was maintained in 15 or so patients and progression was observed in approximately twelve. The response samples were drawn at a median of roughly twelve months into treatment, with a range of about 6 to 36 months. Samples averaged around 280,000 productive templates and just under 95,000 productive rearrangements. Longitudinal samples were obtainable from 26 of the 86 participants in the trial. Cryopreserved peripheral blood mononuclear cells were collected at three points: before therapy, at response, and at either sustained remission or disease progression. Patients were still on ibrutinib when every remission and progressive disease sample was collected. On the study overall, not on this receptor specifically: Baseline clonality was found to be higher than that of age-matched healthy donors and was strongly correlated with circulating CD8+ T-cell counts. Clonality increased at ibrutinib response, stayed stable in sustained remission, and fell back toward baseline at progression. Public clonotypes were rare and either shrank or stayed stable during treatment, and the rise in clonality at ibrutinib response reflected expansion of private clonotypes. Lymph node repertoires were not examined, and the timing of sampling was not matched between patients in sustained remission and those whose disease progressed.

From cysteine to phenylalanine, the CDR3 is 14 amino acids long. Of all the DNA, just the CDR3 is kept, 42 bases in frame from base 1. The germline V gene specifies SGHVS as CDR1 and FNYEAQ as CDR2. The germline ends are 11 bases apart after V is trimmed by 5 bases and J by 1 base. For TCR beta library preparation, roughly 2 micrograms of genomic DNA was extracted from cryopreserved PBMCs. Longitudinal blood samples from CLL patients on ibrutinib monotherapy were analyzed using high-throughput TCR beta sequencing. The patients took part in an open-label, single-center phase 2 trial of ibrutinib monotherapy. The goal of deep resolution MiSeq sequencing was a depth between 1 in 1 million and 1 in 200,000 T cells, and coverage averaged 10x per clonotype. The immunoSEQ hsTCRB Kit was used to generate TCR beta libraries. As for the original processing: ImmunoSEQ Data Assistant and ImmunoSEQ Analyzer were used for data analysis, and V, D and J genes were assigned according to IMGT definitions. Clonality, with values ranging from 0 to 1, was calculated as one minus the normalized Shannon entropy of productive rearrangement frequencies. Public clonotype analysis was restricted to overrepresented clonotypes comprising at least 0.05% of each patient's repertoire. Approximately 12 age-matched healthy donor repertoires from immuneACCESS were used as controls for clonality. Here the immuneACCESS table is served through TCRdb, limited to in-frame sequences with V and J called. Missing clones are a known gap in these copies; in checked studies unresolved V genes cover under half, and the rest lacks a known reason. The DNA gave D and trimming, while V, J and clone size come from that table. The sample records fewer than 400,000 clones, approximately 67% of which are singletons. Clones ranked in the top ten supply roughly 6.7% of the sample.

This specimen was PBMCs, taken after 36 months of ibrutinib treatment. Recombination joined TRBV7-6 with TRBJ1-1, with the D gene too uncertain to name. This TCR was sampled from a human donor with chronic lymphocytic leukemia. In nucleotide form, the sequence is TGTGCCAGCAGCCCCCATGGGAGGAACACTGAAGCTTTCTTT. The translation is CASSPHGRNTEAFF.